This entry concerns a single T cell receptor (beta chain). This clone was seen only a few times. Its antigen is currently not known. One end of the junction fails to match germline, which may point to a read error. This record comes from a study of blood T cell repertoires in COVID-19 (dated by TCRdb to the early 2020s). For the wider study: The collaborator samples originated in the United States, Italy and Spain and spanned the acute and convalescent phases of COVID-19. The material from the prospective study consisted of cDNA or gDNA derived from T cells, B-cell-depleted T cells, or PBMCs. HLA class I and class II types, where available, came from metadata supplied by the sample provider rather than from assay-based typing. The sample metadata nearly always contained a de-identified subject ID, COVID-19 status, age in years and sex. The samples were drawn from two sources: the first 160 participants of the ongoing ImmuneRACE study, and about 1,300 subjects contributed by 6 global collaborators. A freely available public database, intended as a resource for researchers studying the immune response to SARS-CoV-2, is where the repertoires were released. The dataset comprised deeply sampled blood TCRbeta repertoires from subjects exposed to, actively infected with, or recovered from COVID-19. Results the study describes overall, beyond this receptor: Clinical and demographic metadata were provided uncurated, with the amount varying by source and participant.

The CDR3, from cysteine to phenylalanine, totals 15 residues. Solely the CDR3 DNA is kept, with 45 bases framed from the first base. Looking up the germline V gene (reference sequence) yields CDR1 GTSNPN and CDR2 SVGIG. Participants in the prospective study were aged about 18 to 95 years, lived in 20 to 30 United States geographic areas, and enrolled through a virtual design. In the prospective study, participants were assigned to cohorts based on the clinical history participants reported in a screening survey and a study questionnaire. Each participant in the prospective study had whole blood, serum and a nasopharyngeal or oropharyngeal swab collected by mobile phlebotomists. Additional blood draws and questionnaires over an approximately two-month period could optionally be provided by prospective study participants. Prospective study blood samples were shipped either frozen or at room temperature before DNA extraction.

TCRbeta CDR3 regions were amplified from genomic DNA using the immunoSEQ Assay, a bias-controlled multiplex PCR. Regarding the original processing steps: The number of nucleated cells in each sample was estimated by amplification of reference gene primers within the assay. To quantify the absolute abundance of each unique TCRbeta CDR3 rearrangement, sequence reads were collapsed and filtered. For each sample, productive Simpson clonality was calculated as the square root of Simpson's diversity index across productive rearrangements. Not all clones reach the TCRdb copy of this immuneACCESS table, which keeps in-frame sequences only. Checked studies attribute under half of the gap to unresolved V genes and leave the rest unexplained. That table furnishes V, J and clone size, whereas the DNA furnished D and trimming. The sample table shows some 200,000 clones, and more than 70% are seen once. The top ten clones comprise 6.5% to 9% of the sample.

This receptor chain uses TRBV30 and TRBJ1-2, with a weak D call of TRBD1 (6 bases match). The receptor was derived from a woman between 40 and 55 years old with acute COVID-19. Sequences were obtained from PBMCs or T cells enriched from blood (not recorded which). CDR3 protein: CVFRTVRGWNYGYTF. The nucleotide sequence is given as TGCGTGTTCCGCACCGTCAGGGGCTGGAACTATGGCTACACCTTC. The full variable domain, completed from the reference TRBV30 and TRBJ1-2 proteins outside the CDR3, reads SQTIHQWPATLVQPVGSPLSLECTVEGTSNPNLYWYRQAAGRGLQLLFYSVGIGQISSEVPQNLSASRPQDRQFILSSKKLLLSDSGFYLCVFRTVRGWNYGYTFGSGTRLTVV.